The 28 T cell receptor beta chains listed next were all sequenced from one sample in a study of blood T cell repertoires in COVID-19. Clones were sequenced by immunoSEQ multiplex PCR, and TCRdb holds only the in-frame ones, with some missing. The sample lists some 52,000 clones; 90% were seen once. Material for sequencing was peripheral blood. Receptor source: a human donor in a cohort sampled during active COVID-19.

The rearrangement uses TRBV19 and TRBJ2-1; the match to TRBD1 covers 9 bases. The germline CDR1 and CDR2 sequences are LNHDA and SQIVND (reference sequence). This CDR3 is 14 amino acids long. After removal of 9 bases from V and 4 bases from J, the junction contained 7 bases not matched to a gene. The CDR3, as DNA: TGTGCCAGCACTCGACAGGGGGGATACAATGAGCAGTTCTTC. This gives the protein CASTRQGGYNEQFF.

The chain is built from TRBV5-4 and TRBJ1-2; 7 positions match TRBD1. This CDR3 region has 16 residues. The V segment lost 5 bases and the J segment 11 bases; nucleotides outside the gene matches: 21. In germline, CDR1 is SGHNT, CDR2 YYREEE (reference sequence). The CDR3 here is CASSIKQGQITMKYTF. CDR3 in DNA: TGTGCCAGCAGTATCAAACAGGGGCAAATAACTATGAAATACACCTTC.

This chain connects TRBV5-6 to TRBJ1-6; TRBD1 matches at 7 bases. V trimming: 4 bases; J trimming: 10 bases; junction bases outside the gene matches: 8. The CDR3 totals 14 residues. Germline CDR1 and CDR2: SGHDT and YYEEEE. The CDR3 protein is CASSPTTGASPLHF. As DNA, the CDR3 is TGTGCCAGCAGCCCGACTACAGGGGCCTCACCCCTCCACTTT.

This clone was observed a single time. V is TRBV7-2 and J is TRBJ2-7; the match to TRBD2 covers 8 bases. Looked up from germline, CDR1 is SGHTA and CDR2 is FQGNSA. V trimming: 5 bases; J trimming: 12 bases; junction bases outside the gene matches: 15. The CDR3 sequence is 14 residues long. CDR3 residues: CASSQDRGSGKRYF. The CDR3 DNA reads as TGTGCCAGCAGCCAAGATCGGGGTAGCGGGAAGAGGTACTTC.

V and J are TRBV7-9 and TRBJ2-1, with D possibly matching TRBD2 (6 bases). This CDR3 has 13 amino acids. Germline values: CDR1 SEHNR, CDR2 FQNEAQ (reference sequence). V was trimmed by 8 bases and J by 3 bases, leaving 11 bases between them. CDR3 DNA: TGTGCCAGCCGCGGGATGCTCTACAATGAGCAGTTCTTC. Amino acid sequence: CASRGMLYNEQFF.

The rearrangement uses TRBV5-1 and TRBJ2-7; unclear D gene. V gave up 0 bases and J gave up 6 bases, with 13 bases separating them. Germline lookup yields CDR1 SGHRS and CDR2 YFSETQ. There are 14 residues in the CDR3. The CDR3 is CASSLARTLGEQYF. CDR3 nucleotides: TGCGCCAGCAGCTTGGCCAGAACTCTAGGCGAGCAGTACTTC.

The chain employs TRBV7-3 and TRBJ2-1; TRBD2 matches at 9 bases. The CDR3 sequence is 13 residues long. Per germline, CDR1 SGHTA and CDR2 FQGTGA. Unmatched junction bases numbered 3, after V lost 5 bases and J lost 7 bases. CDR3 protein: CASSTTSGNEQFF. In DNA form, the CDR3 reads TGTGCCAGCAGCACGACTAGCGGAAATGAGCAGTTCTTC.

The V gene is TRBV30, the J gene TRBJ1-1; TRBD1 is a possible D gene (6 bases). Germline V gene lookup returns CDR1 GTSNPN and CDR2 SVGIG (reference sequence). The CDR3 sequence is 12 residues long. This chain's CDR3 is CAQRTDYTEAFF. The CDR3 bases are TGTGCTCAGAGGACAGATTACACTGAAGCTTTCTTT.

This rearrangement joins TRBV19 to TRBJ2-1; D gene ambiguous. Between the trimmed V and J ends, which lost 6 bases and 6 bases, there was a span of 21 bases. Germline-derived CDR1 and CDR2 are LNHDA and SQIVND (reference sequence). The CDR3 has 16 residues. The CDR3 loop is CASRLSVTRYANEQFF. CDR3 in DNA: TGTGCCAGTAGATTATCGGTGACCAGGTACGCCAATGAGCAGTTCTTC.

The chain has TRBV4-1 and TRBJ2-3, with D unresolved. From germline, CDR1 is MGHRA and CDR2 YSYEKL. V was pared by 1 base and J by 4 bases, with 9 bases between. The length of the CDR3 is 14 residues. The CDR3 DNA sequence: TGCGCCAGCAGCCAAGTCCAGATCCCAGATACGCAGTATTTT. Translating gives CASSQVQIPDTQYF.

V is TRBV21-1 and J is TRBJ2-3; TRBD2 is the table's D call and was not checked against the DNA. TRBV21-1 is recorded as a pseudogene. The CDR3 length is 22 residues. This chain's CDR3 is CASSKLIYRPRGLAGTFATQYF. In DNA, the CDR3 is TGTGCCAGCAGCAAATTAATATATCGACCCCGTGGACTAGCGGGAACCTTTGCTACGCAGTATTTT.

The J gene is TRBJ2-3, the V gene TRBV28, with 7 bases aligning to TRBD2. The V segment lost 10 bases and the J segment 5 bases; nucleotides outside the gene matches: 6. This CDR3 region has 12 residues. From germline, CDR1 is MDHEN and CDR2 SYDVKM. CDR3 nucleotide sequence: TGTGCCACCGGACTAGGGGTAGATACGCAGTATTTT. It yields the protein CATGLGVDTQYF.

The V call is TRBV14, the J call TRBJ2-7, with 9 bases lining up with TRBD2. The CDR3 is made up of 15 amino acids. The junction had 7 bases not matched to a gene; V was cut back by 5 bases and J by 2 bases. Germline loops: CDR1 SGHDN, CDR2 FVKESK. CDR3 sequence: CASSLGLAVAYEQYF. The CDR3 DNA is TGTGCCAGCAGCTTGGGACTAGCCGTGGCCTACGAGCAGTACTTC.

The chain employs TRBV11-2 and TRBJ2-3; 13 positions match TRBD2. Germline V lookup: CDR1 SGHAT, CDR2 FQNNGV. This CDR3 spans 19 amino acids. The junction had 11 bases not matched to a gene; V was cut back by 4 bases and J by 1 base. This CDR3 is CASSSTLAGGLGGTDTQYF. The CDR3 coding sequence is TGTGCCAGCAGCTCAACACTAGCGGGAGGGCTGGGGGGCACAGATACGCAGTATTTT.

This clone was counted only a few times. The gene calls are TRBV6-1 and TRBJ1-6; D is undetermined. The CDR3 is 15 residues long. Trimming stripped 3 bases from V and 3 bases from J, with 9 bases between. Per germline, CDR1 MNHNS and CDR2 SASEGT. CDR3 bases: TGTGCCAGCAGTGAGGGAGAGCTCTATAATTCACCCCTCCACTTT. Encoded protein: CASSEGELYNSPLHF.

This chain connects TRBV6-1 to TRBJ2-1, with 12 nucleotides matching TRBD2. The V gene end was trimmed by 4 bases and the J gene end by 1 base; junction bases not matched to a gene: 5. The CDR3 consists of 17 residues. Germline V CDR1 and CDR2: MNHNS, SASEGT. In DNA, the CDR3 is TGTGCCAGCAGTGTTTCTAGCGGGAGGGCTTCCTACAATGAGCAGTTCTTC. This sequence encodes CASSVSSGRASYNEQFF.

In nucleotides, the CDR3 is TGTGCCAGCAGTAATCTCCTAGGACAAGGACAAACTGAAGCTTTCTTT. Translation: CASSNLLGQGQTEAFF. This chain joins TRBV3-1 (or the pseudogene TRBV3-2) and TRBJ1-1; D might be TRBD1 (5 bases). The germline gives CDR1 LGHDT, CDR2 YNNKEL (reference sequence). V was shortened by 6 bases and J by 5 bases, with 22 bases between the two germline ends. CDR3 length: 16 residues.

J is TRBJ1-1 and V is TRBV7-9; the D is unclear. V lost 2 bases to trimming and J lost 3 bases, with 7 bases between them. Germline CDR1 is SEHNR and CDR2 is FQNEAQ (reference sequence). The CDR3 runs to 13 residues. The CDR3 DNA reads TGTGCCAGCAGCTTAAGCTCCCACACTGAAGCTTTCTTT. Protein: CASSLSSHTEAFF.

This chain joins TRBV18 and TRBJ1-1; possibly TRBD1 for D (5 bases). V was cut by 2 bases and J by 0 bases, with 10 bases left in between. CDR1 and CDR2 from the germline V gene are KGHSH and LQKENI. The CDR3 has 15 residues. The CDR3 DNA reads TGTGCCAGCTCACCATGGGGGGGGATGAACACTGAAGCTTTCTTT. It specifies CASSPWGGMNTEAFF. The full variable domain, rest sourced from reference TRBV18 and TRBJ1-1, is NAGVMQNPRHLVRRRGQEARLRCSPMKGHSHVYWYRQLPEEGLKFMVYLQKENIIDESGMPKERFSAEFPKEGPSILRIQQVVRGDSAAYFCASSPWGGMNTEAFFGQGTRLTVV.

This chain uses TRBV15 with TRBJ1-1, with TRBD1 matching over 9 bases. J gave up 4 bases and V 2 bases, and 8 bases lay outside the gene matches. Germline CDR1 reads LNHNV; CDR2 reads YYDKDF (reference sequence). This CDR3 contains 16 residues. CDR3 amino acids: CATSRPGTGSGTEAFF. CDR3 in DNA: TGTGCCACCAGCAGACCCGGGACAGGGAGTGGCACTGAAGCTTTCTTT.

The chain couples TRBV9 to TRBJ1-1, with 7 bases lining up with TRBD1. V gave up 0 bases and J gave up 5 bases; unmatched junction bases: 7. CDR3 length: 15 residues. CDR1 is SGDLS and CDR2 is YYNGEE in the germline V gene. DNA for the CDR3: TGTGCCAGCAGCGTAGATGCGCAGGGGGATACTGAAGCTTTCTTT. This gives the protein CASSVDAQGDTEAFF.

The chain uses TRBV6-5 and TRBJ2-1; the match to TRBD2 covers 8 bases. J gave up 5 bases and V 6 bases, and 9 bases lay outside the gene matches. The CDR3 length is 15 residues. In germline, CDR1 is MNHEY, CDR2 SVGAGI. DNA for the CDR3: TGTGCCAGCAGACTAGCGGCGCTTCTCAACAATGAGCAGTTCTTC. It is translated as CASRLAALLNNEQFF.

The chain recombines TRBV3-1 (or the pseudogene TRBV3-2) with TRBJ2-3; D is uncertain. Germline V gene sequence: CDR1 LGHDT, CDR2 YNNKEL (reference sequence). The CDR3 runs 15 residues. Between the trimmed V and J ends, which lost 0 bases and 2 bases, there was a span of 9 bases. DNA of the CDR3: TGTGCCAGCAGCCAAGATTCACTATTCACAGATACGCAGTATTTT. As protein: CASSQDSLFTDTQYF.

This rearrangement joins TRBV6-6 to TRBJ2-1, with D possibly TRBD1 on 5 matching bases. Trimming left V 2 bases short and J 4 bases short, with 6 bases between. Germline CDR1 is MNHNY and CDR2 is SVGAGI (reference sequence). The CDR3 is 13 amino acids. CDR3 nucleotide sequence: TGTGCCAGCAGTTACGCAGGGTACAATGAGCAGTTCTTC. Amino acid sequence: CASSYAGYNEQFF.

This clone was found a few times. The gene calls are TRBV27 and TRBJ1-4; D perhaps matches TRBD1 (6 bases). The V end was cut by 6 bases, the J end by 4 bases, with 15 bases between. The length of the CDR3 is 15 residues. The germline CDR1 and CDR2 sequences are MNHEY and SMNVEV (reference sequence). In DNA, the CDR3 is TGTGCCAGCAGCCGCAGTACAGGGCTTAATGAAAAACTGTTTTTT. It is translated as CASSRSTGLNEKLFF.

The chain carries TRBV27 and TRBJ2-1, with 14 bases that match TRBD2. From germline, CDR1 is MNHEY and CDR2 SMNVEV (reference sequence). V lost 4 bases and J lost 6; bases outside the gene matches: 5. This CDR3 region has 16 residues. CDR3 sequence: CASSYRLAGGINEQFF. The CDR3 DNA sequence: TGTGCCAGCAGTTACCGACTAGCGGGAGGGATCAATGAGCAGTTCTTC.

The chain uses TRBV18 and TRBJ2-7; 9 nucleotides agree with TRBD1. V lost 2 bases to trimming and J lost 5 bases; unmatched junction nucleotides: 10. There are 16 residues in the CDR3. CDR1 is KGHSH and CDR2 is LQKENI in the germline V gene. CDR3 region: CASSPIGWGQGNEQYF. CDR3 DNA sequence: TGTGCCAGCTCACCAATCGGATGGGGACAGGGTAACGAGCAGTACTTC.

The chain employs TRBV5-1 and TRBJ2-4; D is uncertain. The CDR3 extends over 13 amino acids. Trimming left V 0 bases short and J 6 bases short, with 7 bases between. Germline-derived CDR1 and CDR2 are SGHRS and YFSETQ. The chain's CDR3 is CASSLGPGNIQYF. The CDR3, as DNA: TGCGCCAGCAGCTTGGGTCCGGGAAACATTCAGTACTTC.